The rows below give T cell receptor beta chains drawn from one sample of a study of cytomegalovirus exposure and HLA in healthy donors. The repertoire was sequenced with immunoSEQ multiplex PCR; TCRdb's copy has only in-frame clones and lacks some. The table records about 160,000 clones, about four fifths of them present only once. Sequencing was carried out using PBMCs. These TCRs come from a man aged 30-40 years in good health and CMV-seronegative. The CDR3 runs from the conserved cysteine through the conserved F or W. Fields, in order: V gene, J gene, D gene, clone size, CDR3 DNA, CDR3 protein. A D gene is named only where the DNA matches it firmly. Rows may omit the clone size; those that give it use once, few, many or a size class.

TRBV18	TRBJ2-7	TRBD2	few	TGTGCCAGCTCAAGGACTAGCGGCCCCTCCTACGAGCAGTACTTC	CASSRTSGPSYEQYF
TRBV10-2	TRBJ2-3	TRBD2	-	TGCGCCAGCACCCAAACTAGCGGGGGGGGAGATACGCAGTATTTT	CASTQTSGGGDTQYF
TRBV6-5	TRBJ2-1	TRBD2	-	TGTGCCAGCAGTTTAGGACTAGCTACGAATGAGCAGTTCTTC	CASSLGLATNEQFF
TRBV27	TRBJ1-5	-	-	TGTGCCAGCAGTTTAAGGGGCCAATTCAATCAGCCCCAGCATTTT	CASSLRGQFNQPQHF
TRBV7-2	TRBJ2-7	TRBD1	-	TGTGCCAGCAGCTGGGACAGGGGCAGCTACGAGCAGTACTTC	CASSWDRGSYEQYF
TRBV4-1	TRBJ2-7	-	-	TGCGCCAGCAGCCAAGTAGGGGCGAAGCTCAAGGACTTC	CASSQVGAKLKDF
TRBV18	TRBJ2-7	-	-	TGTGCCAGCTCACCAACCGTAGGGGGGGAGTACGAGCAGTACTTC	CASSPTVGGEYEQYF
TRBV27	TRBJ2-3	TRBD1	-	TGTGCCAGCAGTTGCCGACAGGGGCCCCCCCCGACGACAGATACGCAGTATTTT	CASSCRQGPPPTTDTQYF
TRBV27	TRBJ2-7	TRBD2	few	TGTGCCATCTTAAGGGAGGGAGTGGGCTACGAGCAGTACTTC	CAILREGVGYEQYF
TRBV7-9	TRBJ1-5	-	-	TGTGCCAGCAGCTTCGGGACTCTGAATCAGCCCCAGCATTTT	CASSFGTLNQPQHF
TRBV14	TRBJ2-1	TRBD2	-	TGTGCCAGCAGCCAAGACACTAGCGGGGTCAATGAGCAGTTCTTC	CASSQDTSGVNEQFF
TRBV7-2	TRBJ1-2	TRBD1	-	TGTGCCAGCAGCCTAGACAGGGCGAACTATGGCTACACCTTC	CASSLDRANYGYTF
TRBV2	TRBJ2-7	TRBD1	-	TGTGCCAGCAGTGGTACAGGGGTCTCCTACGAGCAGTACTTC	CASSGTGVSYEQYF
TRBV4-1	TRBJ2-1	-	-	TGCGCCAGCAGCCCCTTTCCTGCAGGGGAGTTCTACAATGAGCAGTTCTTC	CASSPFPAGEFYNEQFF
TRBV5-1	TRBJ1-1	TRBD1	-	TGCGCCAGCAGCTCGATTGACAGGGGAGGGGATGAAGCTTTCTTT	CASSSIDRGGDEAFF
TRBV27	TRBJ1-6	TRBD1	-	TGTGCCAGCAGTCCCCAGACAGGGGGATATTCACCCCTCCACTTT	CASSPQTGGYSPLHF
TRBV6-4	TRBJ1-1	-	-	TGTGCCAGCAGTGATTACGCGACAGGCACTGAAGCTTTCTTT	CASSDYATGTEAFF
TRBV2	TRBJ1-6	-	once	TGTGCCAGCAGTATTTTAGGGGGTAATAATTCACCCCTCCACTTT	CASSILGGNNSPLHF
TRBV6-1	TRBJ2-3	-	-	TGTGCCAGCCGCCGAGCGGTCGGCACAGATACGCAGTATTTT	CASRRAVGTDTQYF
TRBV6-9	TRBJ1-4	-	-	TGTGCCAGCAGTTATTACGGGGGGCAGAGTGAAAAACTGTTTTTT	CASSYYGGQSEKLFF
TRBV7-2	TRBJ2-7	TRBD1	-	TGTGCCAGCAGCCCCAGGACAGGTCGGGACGAGCAGTACTTC	CASSPRTGRDEQYF
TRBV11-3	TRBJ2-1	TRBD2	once	TGTGCCAGCAGCTTTTCCGGACTAGCGGGAGGGGGGCAGTTCTTC	CASSFSGLAGGGQFF
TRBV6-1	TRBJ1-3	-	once	TGTGCCAGCAGTGAATTAGGGGGCTCTGGAAACACCATATATTTT	CASSELGGSGNTIYF
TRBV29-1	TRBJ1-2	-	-	TGCAGCGTTGAAGTACCAGGTCTTAACTATGGCTACACCTTC	CSVEVPGLNYGYTF
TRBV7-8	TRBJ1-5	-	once	TGTGCCAGCAGCTTAGGAGAAAGAGATCAGCCCCAGCATTTT	CASSLGERDQPQHF
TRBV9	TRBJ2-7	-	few	TGTGCCAGCAGCGCCGCTGGCAGCTCCTACGAGCAGTACTTC	CASSAAGSSYEQYF
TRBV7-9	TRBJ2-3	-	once	TGTTCCAGCAGCTTAGATACAAGCACAGATACGCAGTATTTT	CSSSLDTSTDTQYF
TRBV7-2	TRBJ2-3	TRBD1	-	TGTGCCAGCAGCCCCCGGGACAGGGTTTCGGGAGATACGCAGTATTTT	CASSPRDRVSGDTQYF
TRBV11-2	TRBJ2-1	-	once	TGTGCCAGCAGCTTAGCCCTATTACGGTCCAATGAGCAGTTCTTC	CASSLALLRSNEQFF
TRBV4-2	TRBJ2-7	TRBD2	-	TGTGCCAGCAGCTTAGTTGGGGGAGGGTCGTCCGAGCAGTACTTC	CASSLVGGGSSEQYF
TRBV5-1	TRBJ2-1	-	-	TGCGCCAGCAGCTTAACTACCGGGGACTACAATGAGCAGTTCTTC	CASSLTTGDYNEQFF
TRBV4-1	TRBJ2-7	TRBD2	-	TGCGCCAGCAGCCAAGTATGGGGGGGCTACGAGCAGTACTTC	CASSQVWGGYEQYF
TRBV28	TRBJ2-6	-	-	TGTGCCAGCATCTCTTTTACAGAGCGGACGGACCCCTCTGGGGCCAACGTCCTGACTTTC	CASISFTERTDPSGANVLTF
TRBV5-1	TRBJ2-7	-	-	TGCGCCAGCAGCTTGGTCGGGGACTACGAGCAGTACTTC	CASSLVGDYEQYF
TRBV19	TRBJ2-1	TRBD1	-	TGTGCCAGTACCGTGGACCCTCGTCGGGGACAGAGCTCCTACAATGAGCAGTTCTTC	CASTVDPRRGQSSYNEQFF
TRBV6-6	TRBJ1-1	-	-	TGTGCCAGCAGTGACCAGGGGCCTTCCAACACTGAAGCTTTCTTT	CASSDQGPSNTEAFF
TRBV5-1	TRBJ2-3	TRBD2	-	TGCGCCAGCAGCCCGGGACTAGCGGGGGGGCCCCCCGCAGATACGCAGTATTTT	CASSPGLAGGPPADTQYF
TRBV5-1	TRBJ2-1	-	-	TGCGCCAGCAGCTTCCGGTTGGACAATGAGCAGTTCTTC	CASSFRLDNEQFF
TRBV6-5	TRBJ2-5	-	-	TGTGCCAGCAGTTACTCGCCTAGGAGAGAGACCCAGTACTTC	CASSYSPRRETQYF
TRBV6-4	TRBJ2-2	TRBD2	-	TGTGCCAGTACCCCTACGGGGGGGTCAACCGGGGAGCTGTTTTTT	CASTPTGGSTGELFF
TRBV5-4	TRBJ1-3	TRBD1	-	TGTGCCAGCAGCTTGCAGGGGGCCGGAAACACCATATATTTT	CASSLQGAGNTIYF
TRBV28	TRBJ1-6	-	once	TGTGCCAGCAGTGCGGGTTTGGATAATTCACCCCTCCACTTT	CASSAGLDNSPLHF
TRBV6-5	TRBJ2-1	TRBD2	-	TGTGCCAGCAGTTACCTAGCGGGAGGGCCAAATGAGCAGTTCTTC	CASSYLAGGPNEQFF
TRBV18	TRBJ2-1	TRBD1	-	TGTGCCAGCTCACCCACAGGGGGCTATTTGAATGAGCAGTTCTTC	CASSPTGGYLNEQFF
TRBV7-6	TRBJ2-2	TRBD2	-	TGTGCCAGCAGATCAATAGCGGGATCGAACACCGGGGAGCTGTTTTTT	CASRSIAGSNTGELFF
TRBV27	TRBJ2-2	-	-	TGTGCCAGCAGTTTCATCCAGGCCACCGGGGAGCTGTTTTTT	CASSFIQATGELFF
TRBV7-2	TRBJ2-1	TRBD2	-	TGTGCCAGCAGCTCGGGACTAGCTTTCAATGAGCAGTTCTTC	CASSSGLAFNEQFF
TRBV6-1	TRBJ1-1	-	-	TGTGCCAGCAGTGAACGACGGAGAACTGAAGCTTTCTTT	CASSERRRTEAFF
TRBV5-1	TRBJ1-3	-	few	TGCGCCAGCAGCCCCCGTGAGGGGGAAAACACCATATATTTT	CASSPREGENTIYF
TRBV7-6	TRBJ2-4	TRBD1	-	TGTGCCAGCAGCTTACGGGCTCCGGGACAGGGGAAAAACATTCAGTACTTC	CASSLRAPGQGKNIQYF
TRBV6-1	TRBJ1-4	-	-	TGTGCCAGCAGTGAAACCCGGCCTAGTGAAAAACTGTTTTTT	CASSETRPSEKLFF
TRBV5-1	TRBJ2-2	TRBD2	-	TGCGCCAGCAGCTTTCGGGGGGGCCCCGAACCCGGGGAGCTGTTTTTT	CASSFRGGPEPGELFF
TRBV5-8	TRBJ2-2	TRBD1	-	TGTGCCAGCAGCTGGACAGGAATGCACACCGGGGAGCTGTTTTTT	CASSWTGMHTGELFF